There are a few counts of the clone carrying this T cell receptor beta chain. Trimming removed 1 base from V and 3 bases from J, with 19 bases in between. Germline V gene sequence: CDR1 SGHAT, CDR2 FQNNGV. The CDR3 loop spans 18 amino acids. This specimen comes from a study of T cells of healthy individuals. MiXCR, applied by TCRdb to the 5' RACE reads, yields one record per CDR3 protein. Found here are 90,000 to 100,000 distinct CDR3 sequences, 17% of them singletons; the top ten hold under 7.5%. This TCR derives from a human donor in good health. V usage is TRBV11-2 and J usage is TRBJ2-1, with D perhaps matching TRBD1 (5 bases). The CDR3 bases are TGTGCCAGCAGCTTAGGAGCCACGACAGCAGCTCACTACAATGAGCAGTTCTTC. Amino acid sequence: CASSLGATTAAHYNEQFF.